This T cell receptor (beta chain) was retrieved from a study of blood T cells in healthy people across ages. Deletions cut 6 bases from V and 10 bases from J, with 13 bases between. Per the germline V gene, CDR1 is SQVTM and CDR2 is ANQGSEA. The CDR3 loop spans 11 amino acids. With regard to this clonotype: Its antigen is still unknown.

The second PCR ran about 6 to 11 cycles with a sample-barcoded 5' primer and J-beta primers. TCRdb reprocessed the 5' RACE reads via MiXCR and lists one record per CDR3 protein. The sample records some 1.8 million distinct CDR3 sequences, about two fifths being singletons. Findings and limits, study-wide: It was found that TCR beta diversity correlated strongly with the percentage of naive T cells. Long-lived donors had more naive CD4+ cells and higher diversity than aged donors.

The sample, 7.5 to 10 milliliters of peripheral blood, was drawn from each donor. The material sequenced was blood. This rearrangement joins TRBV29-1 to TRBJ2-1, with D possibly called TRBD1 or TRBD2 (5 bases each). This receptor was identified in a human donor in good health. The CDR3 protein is CSVGVVREQFF. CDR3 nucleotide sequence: TGCAGCGTGGGGGTAGTGAGGGAGCAGTTCTTC.